This TCR beta chain was identified during a study of radiation and T cells in renal cell carcinoma. Overall study results and limits: Baseline intratumoral clonotype presence is unknown without pretreatment biopsies. In blood, top tumor clones expanded by 2 weeks, shrinking by 4.

Comment on this clone: Its matching antigen is unknown.

V lost 6 bases and J 1 base, leaving 10 bases between the germline ends. Germline loops: CDR1 MNHEY, CDR2 SVGAGI. There are 13 residues in the CDR3. TCRdb keeps only in-frame clones here, not all; method: immunoSEQ multiplex PCR. The table lists some 50,000 clones, roughly 84% of them singletons. The time point denotes: baseline pretreatment blood. This sample's treatment: 15 Gy SBRT to primary tumor, nephrectomy 4 weeks later. The patient's renal cell carcinoma had clear cell pathology. Material: blood, obtained from a patient whose treatment included radiotherapy and nephrectomy. The chain combines TRBV6-5 with TRBJ2-7; a possible D gene is TRBD2 (7 bases). This clonotype was obtained from a woman in her seventies with renal cell carcinoma. DNA of the CDR3: TGTGCCAGCAGGGCGGGGGCGTCCTACGAGCAGTACTTC. Its protein is CASRAGASYEQYF.